Presented here are 27 T cell receptor beta chains from one specimen sequenced in a study of human T cells and chemical hapten exposure. TCRdb re-analysed the RACE reads in MiXCR, keeping a single row per CDR3 protein. This sample yields 250,000 or so distinct CDR3 sequences, of which approximately 7.5% are seen a single time; 0.9% to 1.5% belongs to the top ten. Indicated time point: pre-sensitization, week 0. Treatment here: therapeutic diphenylcyclopropenone sensitization with weekly scalp DPC. The sample in question was whole blood, obtained in connection with sensitization to the hapten diphenylcyclopropenone (DPC). These receptors originate from a man between 18 and 29 years old with alopecia areata. Some clones in this sample may be carry-over from other donors' samples.

This clonotype was seen many times. The chain has TRBV6-2 or TRBV6-3 and TRBJ1-5; D is undetermined. Germline-derived CDR1 and CDR2 are MNHEY and SVGEGT. The CDR3 is 11 amino acids. Between the trimmed V and J ends, which lost 6 bases and 7 bases, there was a span of 7 bases. The DNA of the CDR3 is TGTGCCAGCAGCCGGGGACAGCCCCAGCATTTT. This encodes CASSRGQPQHF.

This clonotype was found many times. The gene calls are TRBV27 and TRBJ2-3; the match to TRBD2 covers 9 bases. The V gene's germline CDR1 is MNHEY and CDR2 SMNVEV (reference sequence). The CDR3 loop spans 18 amino acids. Trimming took 0 bases from V and 4 from J; bases not matched to a gene: 11. CDR3 DNA sequence: TGTGCCAGCAGTTTATCACGCCCGCTAGCGGGGAGGGCAGATACGCAGTATTTT. As protein: CASSLSRPLAGRADTQYF.

This chain joins TRBV6-5 and TRBJ2-7; 9 nucleotides agree with TRBD1. The germline V gene encodes CDR1 MNHEY and CDR2 SVGAGI. The CDR3 totals 14 residues. With V trimmed by 2 bases and J by 3 bases, 2 bases remained unmatched. The CDR3 here is CASSYTGQGYEQYF. The CDR3 nucleotides are TGTGCCAGCAGTTACACGGGACAGGGCTACGAGCAGTACTTC.

This clonotype appeared many times. J is TRBJ2-1 and V is TRBV6-6, with unresolved D. Per the germline V gene, CDR1 is MNHNY and CDR2 is SVGAGI (reference sequence). CDR3 length equals 14 residues. V lost 0 bases and J 4 bases, leaving 7 bases between the germline ends. DNA of the CDR3: TGTGCCAGCAGTTACTCGACGGTATACAATGAGCAGTTCTTC. It is translated as CASSYSTVYNEQFF.

Many counts were recorded for this clonotype. The V and J genes are TRBV6-2 or TRBV6-3 and TRBJ2-1; D gene unclear. The V end was cut by 4 bases, the J end by 8 bases, with 6 bases between. CDR3 length: 11 amino acids. The germline V gene has CDR1 MNHEY and CDR2 SVGEGT. CDR3 sequence: CASSLGYEQFF. CDR3 DNA: TGTGCCAGCAGTTTGGGGTATGAGCAGTTCTTC.

The genes are TRBV20-1 and TRBJ2-1; a possible D gene is TRBD1 (6 bases). V was clipped by 3 bases and J by 7 bases, with 13 bases between them. Per germline, CDR1 DFQATT and CDR2 SNEGSKA (reference sequence). There are 13 residues in the CDR3. CDR3 DNA sequence: TGCAGTGCTAGGCAATACAGGGTAAATGAGCAGTTCTTC. This codes for CSARQYRVNEQFF.

The rearrangement joins TRBV9 to TRBJ2-7; D call uncertain. This CDR3 is built from 16 residues. Looked up from germline, CDR1 is SGDLS and CDR2 is YYNGEE. V lost 0 bases to trimming and J lost 2 bases, with 15 bases between them. The CDR3 nucleotides are TGTGCCAGCAGCGTAGCCGGCCGGGCGTGGACCTACGAGCAGTACTTC. Its protein product is CASSVAGRAWTYEQYF.

This clonotype has a handful of counts. The V call is TRBV24-1, the J call TRBJ1-2; TRBD1 is a possible D gene (6 bases). V lost 6 bases and J lost 2, with 12 bases in between. The germline V gene encodes CDR1 KGHDR and CDR2 SFDVKD. There are 14 residues in the CDR3. The CDR3 DNA follows: TGTGCCACCAGTCCGACAGGAAAAAACTATGGCTACACCTTC. Translation: CATSPTGKNYGYTF.

This clonotype came up a few times. The chain employs TRBV12-5 and TRBJ2-2, with 8 bases identical to TRBD1. CDR3 length equals 15 residues. Germline V gene lookup returns CDR1 LGHNT and CDR2 FRNRAP. Losses at the gene ends were 5 bases for V and 0 bases for J; bases not matched to a gene: 2. The CDR3 reads CASGNRGSNTGELFF. CDR3 nucleotides: TGTGCTAGTGGTAACAGGGGGTCGAACACCGGGGAGCTGTTTTTT.

There are many counts of this clonotype. The J gene is TRBJ1-4, the V gene TRBV29-1, with a tentative D call TRBD1 (5 bases). This CDR3 has 15 residues. With 7 bases removed from V and 5 bases from J, the gap between germline ends came to 20 bases. Germline CDR1 and CDR2: SQVTM and ANQGSEA. The CDR3 DNA is TGCAGCGCCTCTTTGCGGGGCAGGGTGAATGAAAAACTGTTTTTT. It encodes CSASLRGRVNEKLFF.

The gene calls are TRBV28 and TRBJ1-3, with a weak D call TRBD1 (5 bases). Trimming left V 5 bases short and J 4 bases short, with 12 bases between. The CDR3 consists of 14 residues. Germline V gene lookup returns CDR1 MDHEN and CDR2 SYDVKM. CDR3 in DNA: TGTGCCAGCAGTATCCCGGGACCAGGAAACACCATATATTTT. It specifies CASSIPGPGNTIYF.

The genes are TRBV7-9 and TRBJ2-1; no firm D call. This CDR3 is built from 12 residues. Deletions cut 10 bases from V and 7 bases from J, with 14 bases between. Germline V lookup: CDR1 SEHNR, CDR2 FQNEAQ (reference sequence). CDR3 region: CATEEAANEQFF. CDR3 nucleotides: TGTGCCACCGAAGAGGCGGCGAATGAGCAGTTCTTC.

There are a few counts of this clonotype. The V and J genes are TRBV4-1 and TRBJ1-5; no clear D gene. The CDR3 length is 15 residues. Trimming took off 0 bases at V and 8 bases at J, with 14 bases between the two ends. Germline V gives CDR1 MGHRA, CDR2 YSYEKL. This chain's CDR3 is CASSQDWRGGEPQHF. For the CDR3, the DNA is TGCGCCAGCAGCCAAGATTGGCGGGGTGGGGAGCCCCAGCATTTT.

This clonotype was found many times. The chain has TRBV7-2 and TRBJ2-3, with D uncertain. Germline assignment: CDR1 SGHTA and CDR2 FQGNSA. The CDR3 is 14 amino acids. V gave up 2 bases and J gave up 5 bases, with 11 bases separating them. The CDR3 loop is CASSLRLGEDTQYF. In DNA form, the CDR3 reads TGTGCCAGCAGCTTAAGACTTGGGGAAGATACGCAGTATTTT.

There are many counts of this clonotype. The genes are TRBV29-1 and TRBJ1-5; 7 bases are a match to TRBD1. Germline CDR1 SQVTM, CDR2 ANQGSEA. V was clipped by 6 bases and J by 5 bases; unmatched bases: 10. This CDR3 contains 14 residues. This CDR3 is CSVRATGEYQPQHF. Here the CDR3 DNA reads TGCAGCGTCCGCGCCACAGGGGAATATCAGCCCCAGCATTTT.

The gene calls are TRBV5-1 and TRBJ2-5, with 10 bases lining up with TRBD2. J gave up 9 bases and V 4 bases, and 12 bases lay outside the gene matches. This CDR3 has 15 amino acids. Looked up from germline, CDR1 is SGHRS and CDR2 is YFSETQ. Written as DNA, the CDR3 is TGCGCCAGCAGCGAACTAGCGGGGAGACCGGGGGCCCAGTACTTC. It codes for CASSELAGRPGAQYF.

In its sample, this clonotype was seen many times. The rearrangement uses TRBV29-1 and TRBJ2-2, with TRBD1 matching 9 bases. With 3 bases clipped from V and 7 bases from J, the junction kept 6 bases outside the gene matches. Germline V gene data show CDR1 as SQVTM and CDR2 as ANQGSEA. CDR3 size: 14 residues. The chain's CDR3 is CSVEGTGTFGELFF. DNA for the CDR3: TGCAGCGTTGAGGGGACAGGGACCTTCGGGGAGCTGTTTTTT.

The table lists this clonotype with a few counts. This rearrangement joins TRBV5-1 to TRBJ1-2; TRBD1 matches 9 bases. The CDR3 loop spans 14 amino acids. The V segment lost 3 bases and the J segment 4 bases; nucleotides outside the gene matches: 4. Looked up from germline, CDR1 is SGHRS and CDR2 is YFSETQ. Written as DNA, the CDR3 is TGCGCCAGCAGCTGGGGGACAGGGATCTATGGCTACACCTTC. Translation gives CASSWGTGIYGYTF.

The table lists this clonotype with many counts. The rearrangement links TRBV6-5 to TRBJ1-2; TRBD1 matches at 7 bases. The V and J ends lost 5 bases and 3 bases, in that order; junction bases with no gene match: 6. The germline CDR1 and CDR2 sequences are MNHEY and SVGAGI. The CDR3 totals 14 residues. The CDR3: CASSPRGNDYGYTF. CDR3 nucleotides: TGTGCCAGCAGTCCCAGGGGGAACGACTATGGCTACACCTTC.

The sample holds a few counts of this clonotype. This sequence joins TRBV6-1 and TRBJ1-1; D is perhaps TRBD1 (5 bases). The CDR3 contains 13 residues. Germline V gives CDR1 MNHNS, CDR2 SASEGT. The germline V and J ends were trimmed by 6 bases and 1 base, with 9 bases remaining between them. Here the CDR3 DNA reads TGTGCCAGCAGGGACACGCAGAACACTGAAGCTTTCTTT. As protein: CASRDTQNTEAFF.

The rearrangement joins TRBV10-1 to TRBJ1-1; D remains ambiguous. Germline CDR1 and CDR2: WNHNN and SYGVQD (reference sequence). V shed 3 bases and J shed 8 bases, with 10 bases lying between them. The CDR3 has 12 residues. CDR3 DNA: TGCGCCAGCAGTGAAACGGGAAGGGAAGCTTTCTTT. Amino acid sequence: CASSETGREAFF.

The V gene is TRBV7-8, the J gene TRBJ2-2, with D possibly matching TRBD1 (6 bases). Germline CDR1 SGHVS, CDR2 FQNEAQ. With 0 bases removed from V and 4 bases from J, the gap between germline ends came to 9 bases. There are 15 residues in the CDR3. The CDR3 nucleotides read TGTGCCAGCAGCTTAGCGGGGGCCCTCACCGGGGAGCTGTTTTTT. It encodes CASSLAGALTGELFF. Drawing the rest from reference TRBV7-8 and TRBJ2-2, the complete variable domain is GAGVSQSPRYKVAKRGQDVALRCDPISGHVSLFWYQQALGQGPEFLTYFQNEAQLDKSGLPSDRFFAERPEGSVSTLKIQRTQQEDSAVYLCASSLAGALTGELFFGEGSRLTVL.

The J gene is TRBJ1-5, the V gene TRBV12-5, with D possibly being TRBD1 (6 bases). In germline, CDR1 is LGHNT, CDR2 FRNRAP. The CDR3 consists of 14 residues. V was trimmed by 6 bases and J by 0 bases, leaving 9 bases between them. CDR3 bases: TGTGCTAGTGGGTCGACAGGTAGCAATCAGCCCCAGCATTTT. Translating it yields CASGSTGSNQPQHF. Combining the CDR3 with reference TRBV12-5 and TRBJ1-5 gives the whole variable domain DARVTQTPRHKVTEMGQEVTMRCQPILGHNTVFWYRQTMMQGLELLAYFRNRAPLDDSGMPKDRFSAEMPDATLATLKIQPSEPRDSAVYFCASGSTGSNQPQHFGDGTRLSIL.

This sequence joins TRBV27 and TRBJ1-1; D is perhaps TRBD1 (5 bases). This CDR3 region has 18 residues. Germline V CDR1 and CDR2: MNHEY, SMNVEV (reference sequence). Between the trimmed V and J ends, which lost 6 bases and 2 bases, there was a span of 25 bases. CDR3 sequence reads: CASSSWGVRRRKNTEAFF. DNA of the CDR3: TGTGCCAGCAGCTCCTGGGGGGTACGTCGGAGGAAAAACACTGAAGCTTTCTTT.

This clonotype was counted only a few times. V usage is TRBV5-1 and J usage is TRBJ1-1; D possibly corresponds to TRBD1 (5 bases). The CDR3 extends over 14 amino acids. Trimming left V 3 bases short and J 0 bases short, with 9 bases between. CDR1 and CDR2 (germline): SGHRS, YFSETQ. The CDR3 sequence is CASSWGRMNTEAFF. CDR3 DNA: TGCGCCAGCAGCTGGGGACGGATGAACACTGAAGCTTTCTTT.

The chain carries TRBV5-1 and TRBJ2-1; D is perhaps TRBD2 (5 bases). The CDR3 is 17 amino acids. V lost 0 bases, J lost 4 bases, and 17 bases lay in between. Looked up from germline, CDR1 is SGHRS and CDR2 is YFSETQ. The CDR3 protein is CASSLDLLVWPYNEQFF. The CDR3 coding sequence is TGCGCCAGCAGCTTGGACCTACTAGTGTGGCCGTACAATGAGCAGTTCTTC.

This clonotype was recorded many times. The J gene is TRBJ2-3, the V gene TRBV6-4; 15 bases line up with TRBD2. The V and J ends lost 6 bases and 2 bases, in that order; junction bases with no gene match: 3. Germline values: CDR1 MRHNA, CDR2 SNTAGT. The CDR3 loop spans 16 amino acids. Here the CDR3 reads CASSGTSGGHTDTQYF. CDR3 nucleotides: TGTGCCAGCAGCGGGACTAGCGGGGGGCACACAGATACGCAGTATTTT.